This TCR beta chain emerged from a study of blood T cell repertoires in COVID-19 (dated by TCRdb to about 2020). Regarding the research as a whole: The collaborator samples originated in the United States, Italy and Spain and spanned the acute and convalescent phases of COVID-19. The material from the prospective study consisted of cDNA or gDNA derived from T cells, B-cell-depleted T cells, or PBMCs. The dataset comprised deeply sampled blood TCRbeta repertoires from subjects exposed to, actively infected with, or recovered from COVID-19. The repertoires were released in a freely available public database meant as a resource for research on the immune response to SARS-CoV-2. The samples were drawn from two sources: the first 160 participants of the ongoing ImmuneRACE study, and 1,000 to 1,500 subjects contributed by 6 global collaborators. Nearly every sample came with metadata listing a de-identified subject ID, COVID-19 status, age in years and sex. Where HLA class I and class II types were available, the types were taken from metadata supplied by the sample provider, not from assay-based typing.

Study-level results and caveats: The quantity of clinical and demographic metadata differed by source and by participant and was supplied without curation.

The immunoSEQ Assay, a bias-controlled multiplex PCR, was used to amplify TCRbeta CDR3 regions from genomic DNA. As for the authors' bioinformatics: The number of nucleated cells in each sample was estimated by amplification of reference gene primers within the assay. To quantify the absolute abundance of each unique TCRbeta CDR3 rearrangement, sequence reads were collapsed and filtered. For each sample, productive Simpson clonality was calculated as the square root of Simpson's diversity index across productive rearrangements. In its TCRdb copy, this immuneACCESS table keeps in-frame sequences only and misses some clones. Where compared with another copy, unresolved V genes explain less than half of these, and the others have no known cause. Clone size and the V and J calls come from that table; the DNA yielded D and trimming. Within this sample are approximately 260,000 clones, with around nine tenths of them counted one time only. Of the sample, approximately 2.1% falls within the top ten clones.

The CDR3 spans 13 residues, from the cysteine through the phenylalanine. Only the CDR3 DNA is retained, 39 bases long and in frame from the first base. In the germline V gene, CDR1 corresponds to SGHTA and CDR2 to FQGNSA. Another Seattle source contributed samples from volunteer blood donors who had recovered from COVID-19. The collaborating institutions used their own protocols to collect whole blood in K2EDTA tubes. For TCRbeta analysis, collaborator samples were shipped as frozen whole blood, as isolated PBMCs, or as DNA extracted from either sample type. Concerning this clone: The clone's antigen remains unknown. At one end, the junction sequence differs from germline, possibly due to a read error.

Here the chain combines TRBV7-2 and TRBJ1-2, with no confidently assigned D gene. This clonotype originated in a woman in her 40s who had recovered from COVID-19. Input material: peripheral blood. The CDR3 region reads CASSLAGNYGYTF. The sequenced DNA is TGTGCCAGCAGTTTAGCCGGGAACTATGGCTACACCTTC.